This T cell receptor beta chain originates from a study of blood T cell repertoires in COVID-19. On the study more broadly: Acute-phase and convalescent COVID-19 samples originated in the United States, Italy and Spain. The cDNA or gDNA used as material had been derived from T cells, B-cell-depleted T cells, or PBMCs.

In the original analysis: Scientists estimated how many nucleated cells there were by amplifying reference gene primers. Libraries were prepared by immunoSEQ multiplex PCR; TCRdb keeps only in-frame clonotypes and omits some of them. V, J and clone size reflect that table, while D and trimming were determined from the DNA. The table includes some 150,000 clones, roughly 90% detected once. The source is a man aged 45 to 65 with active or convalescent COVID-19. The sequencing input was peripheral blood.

As DNA, the CDR3 is TGTGCCAGCAGTCCGGTCGCGGACGGGAGGCGCTCCTACAATGAGCAGTTCTTC. It is translated as CASSPVADGRRSYNEQFF. The chain links TRBV7-2 to TRBJ2-1; TRBD2 matches at 7 bases. The CDR3 spans 18 residues. From germline, CDR1 is SGHTA and CDR2 FQGNSA. V dropped 6 bases and J dropped 0; count of bases not matched to a gene: 14.